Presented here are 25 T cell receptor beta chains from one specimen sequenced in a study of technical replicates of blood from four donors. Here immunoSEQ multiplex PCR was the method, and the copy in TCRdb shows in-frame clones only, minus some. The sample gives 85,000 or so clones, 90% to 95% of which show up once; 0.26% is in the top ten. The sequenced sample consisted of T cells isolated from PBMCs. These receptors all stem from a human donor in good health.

CDR3 in DNA: TGTGCCAGCAGTGCCCCTCTTATCAGCTCCTACGAGCAGTACTTC. Protein sequence: CASSAPLISSYEQYF. The V and J genes are TRBV28 and TRBJ2-7; D call uncertain. Germline V gene lookup returns CDR1 MDHEN and CDR2 SYDVKM. The CDR3 covers 15 residues. V shed 5 bases and J shed 0 bases, with 14 bases lying between them.

CDR3 loop: CASSQENRLSVPEAFF. CDR3 DNA: TGCGCCAGCAGCCAAGAGAACAGGCTATCGGTACCTGAAGCTTTCTTT. The chain links TRBV4-1 to TRBJ1-1; D is possibly TRBD1 (5 bases). V lost 0 bases and J 6 bases, leaving 17 bases between the germline ends. This CDR3 contains 16 residues. Germline V gene data show CDR1 as MGHRA and CDR2 as YSYEKL.

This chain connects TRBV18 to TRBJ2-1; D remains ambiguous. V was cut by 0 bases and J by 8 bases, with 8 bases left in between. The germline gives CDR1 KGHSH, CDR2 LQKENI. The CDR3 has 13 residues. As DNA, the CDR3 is TGTGCCAGCTCACCACCGAGTTTCGATGAGCAGTTCTTC. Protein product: CASSPPSFDEQFF.

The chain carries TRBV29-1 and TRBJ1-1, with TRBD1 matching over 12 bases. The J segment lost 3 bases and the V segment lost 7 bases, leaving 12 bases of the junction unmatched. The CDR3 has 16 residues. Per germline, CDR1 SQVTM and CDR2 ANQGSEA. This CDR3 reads CSAPGTGGLGYTEAFF. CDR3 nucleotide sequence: TGCAGCGCCCCAGGGACAGGGGGCCTTGGGTACACTGAAGCTTTCTTT.

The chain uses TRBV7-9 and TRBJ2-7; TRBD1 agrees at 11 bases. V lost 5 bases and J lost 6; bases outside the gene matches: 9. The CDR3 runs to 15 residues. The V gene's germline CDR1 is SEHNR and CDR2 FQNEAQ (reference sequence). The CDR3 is CASSLGGQGVREQYF. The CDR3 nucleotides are TGTGCCAGCAGCCTCGGGGGACAGGGGGTCCGCGAGCAGTACTTC.

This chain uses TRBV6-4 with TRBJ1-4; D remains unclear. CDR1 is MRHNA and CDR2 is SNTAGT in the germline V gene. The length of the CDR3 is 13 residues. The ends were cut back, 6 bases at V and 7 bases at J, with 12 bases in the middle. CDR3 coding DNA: TGTGCCAGCAGGGAGGGTCCTAGTGAAAAACTGTTTTTT. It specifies CASREGPSEKLFF.

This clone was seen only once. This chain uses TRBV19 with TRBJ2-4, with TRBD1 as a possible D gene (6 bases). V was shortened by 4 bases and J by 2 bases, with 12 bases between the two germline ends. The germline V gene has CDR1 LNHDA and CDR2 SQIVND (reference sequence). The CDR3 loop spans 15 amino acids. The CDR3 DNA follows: TGTGCCAGTAGTAAGGGACACGGGACCAAAAACATTCAGTACTTC. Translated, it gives CASSKGHGTKNIQYF.

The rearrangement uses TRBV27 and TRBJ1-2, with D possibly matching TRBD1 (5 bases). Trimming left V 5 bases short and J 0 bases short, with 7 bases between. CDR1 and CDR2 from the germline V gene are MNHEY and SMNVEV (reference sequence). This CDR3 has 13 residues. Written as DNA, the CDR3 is TGTGCCAGCAGTACGACAGCTAACTATGGCTACACCTTC. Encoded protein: CASSTTANYGYTF.

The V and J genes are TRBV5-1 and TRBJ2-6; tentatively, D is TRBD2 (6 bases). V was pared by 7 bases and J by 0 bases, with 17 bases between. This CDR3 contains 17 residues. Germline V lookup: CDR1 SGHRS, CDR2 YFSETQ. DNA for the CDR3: TGCGCCAGCCGGGGGATACTGACTCTCTCTGGGGCCAACGTCCTGACTTTC. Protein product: CASRGILTLSGANVLTF.

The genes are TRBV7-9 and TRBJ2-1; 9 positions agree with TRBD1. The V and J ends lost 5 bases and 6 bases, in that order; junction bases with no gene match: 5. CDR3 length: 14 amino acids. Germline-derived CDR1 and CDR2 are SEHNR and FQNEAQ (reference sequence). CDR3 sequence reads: CASSTQQGANEQFF. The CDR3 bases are TGTGCCAGCAGCACCCAACAGGGGGCCAATGAGCAGTTCTTC.

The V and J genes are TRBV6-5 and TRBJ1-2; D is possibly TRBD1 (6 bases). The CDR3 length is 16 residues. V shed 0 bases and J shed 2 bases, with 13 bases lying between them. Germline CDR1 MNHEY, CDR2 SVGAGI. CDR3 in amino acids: CASSYSTGSQNYGYTF. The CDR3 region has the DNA TGTGCCAGCAGTTACTCCACAGGGTCCCAGAACTATGGCTACACCTTC.

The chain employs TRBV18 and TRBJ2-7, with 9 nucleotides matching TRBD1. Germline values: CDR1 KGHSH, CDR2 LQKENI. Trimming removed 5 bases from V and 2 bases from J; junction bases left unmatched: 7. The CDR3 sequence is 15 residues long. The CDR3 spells CASSNYRGLTYEQYF. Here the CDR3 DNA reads TGTGCCAGCTCAAATTACAGGGGGCTAACCTACGAGCAGTACTTC. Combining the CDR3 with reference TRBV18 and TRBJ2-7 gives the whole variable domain NAGVMQNPRHLVRRRGQEARLRCSPMKGHSHVYWYRQLPEEGLKFMVYLQKENIIDESGMPKERFSAEFPKEGPSILRIQQVVRGDSAAYFCASSNYRGLTYEQYFGPGTRLTVT.

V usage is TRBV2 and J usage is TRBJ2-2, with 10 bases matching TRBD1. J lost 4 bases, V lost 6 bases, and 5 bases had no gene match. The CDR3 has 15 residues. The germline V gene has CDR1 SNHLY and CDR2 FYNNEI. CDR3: CASSGQGGSTGELFF. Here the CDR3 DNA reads TGTGCCAGCAGCGGACAGGGGGGTAGCACCGGGGAGCTGTTTTTT.

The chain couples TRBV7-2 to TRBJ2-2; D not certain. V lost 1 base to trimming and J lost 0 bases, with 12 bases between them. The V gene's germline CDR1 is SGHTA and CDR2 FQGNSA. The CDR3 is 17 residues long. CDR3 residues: CASSLDRPLANTGELFF. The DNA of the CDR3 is TGTGCCAGCAGCTTAGACAGACCTCTCGCGAACACCGGGGAGCTGTTTTTT.

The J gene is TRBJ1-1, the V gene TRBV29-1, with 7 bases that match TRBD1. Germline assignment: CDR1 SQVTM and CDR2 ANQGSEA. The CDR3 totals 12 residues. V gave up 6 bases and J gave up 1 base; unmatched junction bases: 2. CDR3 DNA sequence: TGCAGCGTGAGACAGGGGAACACTGAAGCTTTCTTT. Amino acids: CSVRQGNTEAFF.

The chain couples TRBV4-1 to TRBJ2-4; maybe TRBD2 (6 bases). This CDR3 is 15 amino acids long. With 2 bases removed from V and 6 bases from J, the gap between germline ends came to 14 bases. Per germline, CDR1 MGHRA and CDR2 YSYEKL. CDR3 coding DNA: TGCGCCAGCAGCCAATGGCCTAGCGCCCTAAACATTCAGTACTTC. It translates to CASSQWPSALNIQYF.

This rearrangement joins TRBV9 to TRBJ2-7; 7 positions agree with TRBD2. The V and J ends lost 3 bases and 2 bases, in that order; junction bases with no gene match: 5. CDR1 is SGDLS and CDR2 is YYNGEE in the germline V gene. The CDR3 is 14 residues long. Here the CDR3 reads CASSEAGRAYEQYF. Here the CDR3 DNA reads TGTGCCAGCAGCGAGGCAGGGAGGGCCTACGAGCAGTACTTC.

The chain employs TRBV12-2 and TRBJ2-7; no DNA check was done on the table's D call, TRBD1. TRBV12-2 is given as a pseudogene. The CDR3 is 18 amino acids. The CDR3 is CASRLIAGGADQSYEQYF. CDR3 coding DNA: TGTGCAAGTCGCTTAATCGCTGGGGGCGCCGACCAGTCCTACGAGCAGTACTTC.

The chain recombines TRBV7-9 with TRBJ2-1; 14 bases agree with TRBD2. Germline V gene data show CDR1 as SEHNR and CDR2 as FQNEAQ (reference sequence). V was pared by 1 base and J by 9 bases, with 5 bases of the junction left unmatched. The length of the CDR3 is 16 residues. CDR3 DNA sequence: TGTGCCAGCAGCTTAGGGACTAGCGGGGGGCCGGGTGAGCAGTTCTTC. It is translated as CASSLGTSGGPGEQFF.

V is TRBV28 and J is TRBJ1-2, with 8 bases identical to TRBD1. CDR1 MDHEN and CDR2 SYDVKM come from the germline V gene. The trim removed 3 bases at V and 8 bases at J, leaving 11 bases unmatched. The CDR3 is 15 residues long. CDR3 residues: CASSFVGQGAEGYTF. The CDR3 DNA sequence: TGTGCCAGCAGTTTCGTCGGGCAGGGGGCAGAGGGCTACACCTTC.

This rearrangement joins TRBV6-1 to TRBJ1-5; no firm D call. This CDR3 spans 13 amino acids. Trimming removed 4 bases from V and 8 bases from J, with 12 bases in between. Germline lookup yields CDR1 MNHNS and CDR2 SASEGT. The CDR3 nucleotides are TGTGCCAGCAGTGGGGAGGTGTTGGAGCCCCAGCATTTT. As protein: CASSGEVLEPQHF.

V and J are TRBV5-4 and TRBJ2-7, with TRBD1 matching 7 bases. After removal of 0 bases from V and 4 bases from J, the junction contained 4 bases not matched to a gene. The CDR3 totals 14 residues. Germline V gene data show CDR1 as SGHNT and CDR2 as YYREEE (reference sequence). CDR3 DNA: TGTGCCAGCAGCTTGGATAGGGGGCGGTACGAGCAGTACTTC. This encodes CASSLDRGRYEQYF.

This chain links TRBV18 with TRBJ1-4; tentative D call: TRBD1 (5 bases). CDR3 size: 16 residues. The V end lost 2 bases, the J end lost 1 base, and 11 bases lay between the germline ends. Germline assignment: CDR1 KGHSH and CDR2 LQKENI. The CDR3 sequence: CASSPGLQGTNEKLFF. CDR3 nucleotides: TGTGCCAGCTCACCAGGGCTCCAGGGAACTAATGAAAAACTGTTTTTT.

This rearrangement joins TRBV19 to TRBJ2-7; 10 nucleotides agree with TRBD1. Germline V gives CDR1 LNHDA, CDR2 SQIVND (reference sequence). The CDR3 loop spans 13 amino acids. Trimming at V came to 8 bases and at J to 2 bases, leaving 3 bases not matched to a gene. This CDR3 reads CASAGQGAYEQYF. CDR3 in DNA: TGTGCCAGTGCTGGACAGGGGGCCTACGAGCAGTACTTC.

The CDR3 coding sequence is TGTGCCAGCAGCCAAGAAGGGGCAGGGGCCACCTACGAGCAGTACTTC. This encodes CASSQEGAGATYEQYF. V gene TRBV14 combines with J gene TRBJ2-7; tentative D call: TRBD1 (6 bases). CDR3 length: 16 residues. Trimming pared 0 bases from V and 2 bases from J, leaving 14 bases between. Germline V CDR1 and CDR2: SGHDN, FVKESK.